This T cell receptor beta chain was identified in a study of cytomegalovirus exposure and HLA in healthy donors. Across the study: Some 85 million unique TCRs, all from HLA-typed donors, were included in an early release of the data.

The V end lost 6 bases, the J end lost 5 bases, and 16 bases lay between the germline ends. The CDR3 is made up of 14 amino acids. Germline V gene sequence: CDR1 PRHDT, CDR2 FYEKMQ (reference sequence). The PCR made use of 60 Vbeta and 13 Jbeta primers. Assay used: immunoSEQ multiplex PCR; TCRdb lists only in-frame clones, some missing. Here the sample spans fewer than 180,000 clones, about 85% being singletons. Unrecorded immune exposure was likely among donors, who were nominally healthy when sampled. The source of this sequence is a human donor in good health. The chain recombines TRBV13 with TRBJ2-5; tentative D call: TRBD1 (6 bases). The specimen was PBMCs. DNA of the CDR3: TGTGCCAGCAGACCAGCAGGGGTTGGGGAGACCCAGTACTTC. It yields the protein CASRPAGVGETQYF. The entire variable domain, with the rest obtained from reference TRBV13 and TRBJ2-5, is as follows: AAGVIQSPRHLIKEKRETATLKCYPIPRHDTVYWYQQGPGQDPQFLISFYEKMQSDKGSIPDRFSAQQFSDYHSELNMSSLELGDSALYFCASRPAGVGETQYFGPGTRLLVL.